The 19 T cell receptor beta chains listed next were all sequenced from one sample in a study of T cells in Graves' hyperthyroidism and ophthalmopathy. TCR beta CDR3 sequences were amplified from RNA transcripts. An initial round of RT-PCR targeting the TCR CDR3 relied on the HTBI primer set. In TCRdb, the multiplex PCR reads were re-called with MiXCR into one record per CDR3 protein. The profile shows roughly 750,000 distinct CDR3 sequences, around 15% of them singletons. The source material was blood. The source of these receptors is a man aged 18 to 29 with Graves' hyperthyroidism.

In its sample, this clonotype was seen many times. This chain uses TRBV2 with TRBJ2-7; the D gene could be TRBD1 or TRBD2 (5 bases each). Germline CDR1 SNHLY, CDR2 FYNNEI. The CDR3 extends over 14 amino acids. Trimming took off 6 bases at V and 3 bases at J, with 15 bases between the two ends. CDR3 bases: TGTGCCAGCAGCGCCCCGGGACCATACTACGAGCAGTACTTC. Protein sequence: CASSAPGPYYEQYF.

This clonotype came up a few times. The genes are TRBV20-1 and TRBJ2-1; the match to TRBD1 covers 8 bases. This CDR3 spans 14 amino acids. V lost 4 bases, J lost 4 bases, and 6 bases stayed unmatched. CDR1 is DFQATT, CDR2 SNEGSKA, per germline (reference sequence). Here the CDR3 reads CSATPRGPYNEQFF. The DNA for the CDR3 is TGCAGTGCTACCCCCAGGGGGCCTTACAATGAGCAGTTCTTC.

The chain recombines TRBV3-1 with TRBJ1-2; TRBD1 might be the D (6 bases). The V end was cut by 4 bases, the J end by 8 bases, with 14 bases between. This CDR3 region has 13 residues. The germline V gene has CDR1 LGHDT and CDR2 YNNKEL (reference sequence). For the CDR3, the DNA is TGTGCCAGCAGCCTAGGTGGGGGCTTCGGCTACACCTTC. This encodes CASSLGGGFGYTF.

The V and J genes are TRBV29-1 and TRBJ2-5; 7 bases match TRBD1. V trimming: 6 bases; J trimming: 4 bases; junction bases outside the gene matches: 11. CDR1 SQVTM and CDR2 ANQGSEA come from the germline V gene. This CDR3 is 14 amino acids long. The CDR3 DNA sequence: TGCAGCGTAGGGGGCCCCCGGGTTGGAGAGACCCAGTACTTC. Translated: CSVGGPRVGETQYF.

This clonotype has just one count. This could be a read error, since a much larger clone is one nucleotide away. The chain carries TRBV5-1 and TRBJ2-7; 8 bases are shared with TRBD1. V shed 4 bases, J shed 5 bases, and the junction held 11 bases outside the gene matches. CDR1 SGHRS and CDR2 YFSETQ come from the germline V gene. The CDR3 is 15 residues long. The CDR3 spells CASSPWPQGAHEQYF. The DNA for the CDR3 is TGCGCCAGCAGCCCGTGGCCGCAGGGGGCGCACGAGCAGTACTTC.

The table lists this clonotype with many counts. This rearrangement joins TRBV12-3 or TRBV12-4 to TRBJ2-1; unclear D gene. Between the trimmed V and J ends, which lost 1 base and 7 bases, there was a span of 5 bases. The CDR3 covers 12 residues. This CDR3 reads CASSLEENEQFF. The DNA of the CDR3 is TGTGCCAGCAGTTTAGAGGAAAATGAGCAGTTCTTC.

A few counts support this clonotype. This chain uses TRBV10-3 with TRBJ2-5; D not resolved. Deletions cut 0 bases from V and 5 bases from J, with 19 bases between. CDR1 and CDR2 from the germline V gene are ENHRY and SYGVKD. The CDR3 totals 17 residues. The CDR3 loop is CAISESSNERLEETQYF. The CDR3 DNA reads TGTGCCATCAGTGAGTCGAGTAATGAGCGTTTGGAGGAGACCCAGTACTTC.

This clonotype has a handful of counts. This sequence joins TRBV5-1 and TRBJ2-7; 8 bases are a match to TRBD1. The CDR3 loop spans 16 amino acids. The ends lost 2 bases at V and 3 bases at J; junction bases unmatched: 10. Germline V CDR1 and CDR2: SGHRS, YFSETQ. CDR3 loop: CASSFGTGLGYYEQYF. CDR3 coding DNA: TGCGCCAGCAGCTTCGGGACAGGTCTGGGGTACTACGAGCAGTACTTC. The full variable domain, completed using reference TRBV5-1 and TRBJ2-7, is KAGVTQTPRYLIKTRGQQVTLSCSPISGHRSVSWYQQTPGQGLQFLFEYFSETQRNKGNFPGRFSGRQFSNSRSEMNVSTLELGDSALYLCASSFGTGLGYYEQYFGPGTRLTVT.

The V gene is TRBV7-3, the J gene TRBJ1-3; a weak D match, TRBD1 (5 bases). This CDR3 is 16 amino acids long. Germline V lookup: CDR1 SGHTA, CDR2 FQGTGA. Trimming pared 2 bases from V and 0 bases from J, leaving 11 bases between. CDR3 in amino acids: CASSLGDASSGNTIYF. CDR3 coding DNA: TGTGCCAGCAGCTTAGGGGACGCCTCCTCTGGAAACACCATATATTTT.

This clonotype turned up a few times. The chain carries TRBV19 and TRBJ1-1; a weak D match, TRBD1 (5 bases). In germline, CDR1 is LNHDA, CDR2 SQIVND (reference sequence). The CDR3 length is 14 residues. The V and J ends lost 4 bases and 5 bases respectively, with 14 bases between them. The CDR3 DNA sequence: TGTGCCAGTAGTACAGGGAAGGAGGGGACTGAAGCTTTCTTT. It translates to CASSTGKEGTEAFF.

This clonotype has a handful of counts. The chain is built from TRBV7-9 and TRBJ2-2; no clear D gene. The V and J ends lost 1 base and 7 bases respectively, with 4 bases between them. The CDR3 length is 12 residues. CDR1 is SEHNR and CDR2 is FQNEAQ in the germline V gene (reference sequence). In DNA, the CDR3 is TGTGCCAGCAGCTTAGAGAACGGGGAGCTGTTTTTT. Translated: CASSLENGELFF.

This clonotype was detected a few times. The rearrangement links TRBV9 to TRBJ2-7; TRBD2 matches 8 bases. The V gene end was trimmed by 0 bases and the J gene end by 0 bases; junction bases not matched to a gene: 8. The CDR3 runs 17 residues. Germline V gene lookup returns CDR1 SGDLS and CDR2 YYNGEE. The CDR3 nucleotides read TGTGCCAGCAGCGTAGAAGGGACTAGATCGGGCTCCTACGAGCAGTACTTC. This gives the protein CASSVEGTRSGSYEQYF. Combining the CDR3 with reference TRBV9 and TRBJ2-7 gives the whole variable domain DSGVTQTPKHLITATGQRVTLRCSPRSGDLSVYWYQQSLDQGLQFLIQYYNGEERAKGNILERFSAQQFPDLHSELNLSSLELGDSALYFCASSVEGTRSGSYEQYFGPGTRLTVT.

The V call is TRBV4-2, the J call TRBJ2-1; TRBD2 matches at 7 bases. V lost 1 base and J lost 0; bases outside the gene matches: 9. The germline CDR1 and CDR2 sequences are LGHNA and YNFKEQ. The CDR3 totals 18 residues. CDR3: CASSQAPLGGSSYNEQFF. CDR3 nucleotide sequence: TGTGCCAGCAGCCAAGCTCCCCTTGGCGGGAGCTCCTACAATGAGCAGTTCTTC.

This clonotype was observed at least ten times. The CDR3 sequence: CASSSSADTQYF. The CDR3 DNA sequence: TGTGCCAGCAGTAGTTCCGCAGATACGCAGTATTTT. The chain links TRBV2 to TRBJ2-3; D remains unclear. V lost 5 bases and J lost 4, with 7 bases in between. Germline V lookup: CDR1 SNHLY, CDR2 FYNNEI. The CDR3 sequence is 12 residues long. Drawing the rest from reference TRBV2 and TRBJ2-3, the complete variable domain is EPEVTQTPSHQVTQMGQEVILRCVPISNHLYFYWYRQILGQKVEFLVSFYNNEISEKSEIFDDQFSVERPDGSNFTLKIRSTKLEDSAMYFCASSSSADTQYFGPGTRLTVL.

This clonotype was detected a few times. The gene calls are TRBV4-3 and TRBJ2-7, with 11 bases matching TRBD2. Germline V gives CDR1 LGHNA, CDR2 YSLEER. This CDR3 spans 16 amino acids. The trim removed 0 bases at V and 4 bases at J, leaving 5 bases unmatched. CDR3 nucleotide sequence: TGCGCCAGCAGCCAAGAATCTAGCGGGAGGTCTTACGAGCAGTACTTC. Translation: CASSQESSGRSYEQYF.

The chain is built from TRBV4-1 and TRBJ1-1; D may be TRBD1 (5 bases). With 0 bases removed from V and 7 bases from J, the gap between germline ends came to 12 bases. In germline, CDR1 is MGHRA, CDR2 YSYEKL. This CDR3 contains 14 residues. This chain's CDR3 is CASSQDPGADEAFF. The CDR3 bases are TGCGCCAGCAGCCAAGATCCCGGGGCGGATGAAGCTTTCTTT.

This clonotype appeared a few times. The J gene is TRBJ2-1, the V gene TRBV12-3 or TRBV12-4; TRBD1 matches 7 bases. The CDR3 contains 15 residues. Trimming cost V 3 bases and J 3 bases; bases outside gene matches: 5. The CDR3 sequence is CASSFSWDSYNEQFF. The CDR3 DNA reads TGTGCCAGCAGTTTTAGCTGGGACAGCTACAATGAGCAGTTCTTC.

This clonotype has a count of ten or more. V usage is TRBV6-1 and J usage is TRBJ2-7, with D possibly being TRBD2 (6 bases). Trimming took 6 bases from V and 1 from J, leaving 22 bases between them. The CDR3 contains 17 residues. The germline gives CDR1 MNHNS, CDR2 SASEGT. The CDR3 DNA is TGTGCCAGCAGACATCGGAGCGTGGGGACTGGGTCCTACGAGCAGTACTTC. It is translated as CASRHRSVGTGSYEQYF.

The chain joins TRBV7-9 to TRBJ2-1; 7 positions match TRBD2. The germline CDR1 and CDR2 sequences are SEHNR and FQNEAQ (reference sequence). Unmatched junction bases numbered 3, after V lost 1 base and J lost 3 bases. The CDR3 loop spans 15 amino acids. The CDR3 DNA reads TGTGCCAGCAGCTTAGGCGGGAGAAACTACAATGAGCAGTTCTTC. This encodes CASSLGGRNYNEQFF.